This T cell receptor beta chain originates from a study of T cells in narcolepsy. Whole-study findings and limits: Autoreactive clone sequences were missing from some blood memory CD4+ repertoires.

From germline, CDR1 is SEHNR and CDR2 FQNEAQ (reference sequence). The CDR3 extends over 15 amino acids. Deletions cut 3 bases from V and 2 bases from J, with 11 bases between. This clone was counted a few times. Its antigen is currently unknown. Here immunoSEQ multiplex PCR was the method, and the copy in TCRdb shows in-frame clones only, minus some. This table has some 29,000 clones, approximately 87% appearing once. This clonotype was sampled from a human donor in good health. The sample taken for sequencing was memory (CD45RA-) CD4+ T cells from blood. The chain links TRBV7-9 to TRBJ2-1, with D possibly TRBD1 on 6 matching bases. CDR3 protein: CASSFGTGPYNEQFF. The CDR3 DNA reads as TGTGCCAGCAGCTTTGGTACAGGGCCCTACAATGAGCAGTTCTTC.